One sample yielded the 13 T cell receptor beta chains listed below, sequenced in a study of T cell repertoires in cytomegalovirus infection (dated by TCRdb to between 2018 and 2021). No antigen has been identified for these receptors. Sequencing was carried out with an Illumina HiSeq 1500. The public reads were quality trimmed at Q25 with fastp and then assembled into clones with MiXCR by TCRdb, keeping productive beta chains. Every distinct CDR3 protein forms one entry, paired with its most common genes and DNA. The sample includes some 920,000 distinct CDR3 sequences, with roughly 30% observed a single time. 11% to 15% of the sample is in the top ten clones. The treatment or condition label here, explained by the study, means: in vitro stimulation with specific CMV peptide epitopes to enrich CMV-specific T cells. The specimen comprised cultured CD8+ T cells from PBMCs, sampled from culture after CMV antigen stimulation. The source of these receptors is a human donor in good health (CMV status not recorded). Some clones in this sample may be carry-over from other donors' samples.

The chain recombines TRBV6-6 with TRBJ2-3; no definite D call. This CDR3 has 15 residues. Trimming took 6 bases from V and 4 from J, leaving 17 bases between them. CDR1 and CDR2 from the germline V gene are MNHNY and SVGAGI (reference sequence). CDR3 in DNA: TGTGCCAGCAGGGGCCGGCACTTCGTGGCAGATACGCAGTATTTT. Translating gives CASRGRHFVADTQYF.

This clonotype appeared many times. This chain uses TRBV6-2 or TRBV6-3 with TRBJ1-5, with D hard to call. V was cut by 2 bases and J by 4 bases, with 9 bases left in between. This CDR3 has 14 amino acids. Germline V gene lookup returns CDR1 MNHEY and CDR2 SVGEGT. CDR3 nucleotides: TGTGCCAGCAGTTACGCCGTCTCGAATCAGCCCCAGCATTTT. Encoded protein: CASSYAVSNQPQHF.

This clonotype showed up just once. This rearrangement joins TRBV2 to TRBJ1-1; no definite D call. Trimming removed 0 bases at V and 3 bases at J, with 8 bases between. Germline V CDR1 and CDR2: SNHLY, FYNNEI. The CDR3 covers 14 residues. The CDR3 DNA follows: TGTGCCAGCAGTGAAGCCCCTTCGGACACTGAAGCTTTCTTT. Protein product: CASSEAPSDTEAFF.

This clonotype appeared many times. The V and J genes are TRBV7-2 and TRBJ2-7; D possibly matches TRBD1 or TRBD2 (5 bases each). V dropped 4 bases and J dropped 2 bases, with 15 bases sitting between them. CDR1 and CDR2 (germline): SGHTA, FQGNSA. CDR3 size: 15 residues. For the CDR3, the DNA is TGTGCCAGCAGCTCACCCCGGGACGCTGCCTACGAGCAGTACGTC. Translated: CASSSPRDAAYEQYV.

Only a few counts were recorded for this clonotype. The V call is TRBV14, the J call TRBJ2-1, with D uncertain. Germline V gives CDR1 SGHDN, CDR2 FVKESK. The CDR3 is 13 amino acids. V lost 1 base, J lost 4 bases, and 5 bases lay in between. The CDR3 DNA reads TGTGCCAGCAGCCAAGCGGCTTACAATGAGCAGTTCTTC. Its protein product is CASSQAAYNEQFF.

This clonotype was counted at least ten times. The CDR3 loop is CASSSTPAGTSASPSTGELFF. The CDR3 region has the DNA TGTGCCAGCAGCTCTACCCCCGCCGGGACTAGCGCTTCGCCATCCACCGGGGAGCTGTTTTTT. J is TRBJ2-2 and V is TRBV7-8; 10 bases agree with TRBD2. The ends lost 4 bases at V and 4 bases at J; junction bases unmatched: 21. This CDR3 is 21 amino acids long. Germline CDR1 is SGHVS and CDR2 is FQNEAQ.

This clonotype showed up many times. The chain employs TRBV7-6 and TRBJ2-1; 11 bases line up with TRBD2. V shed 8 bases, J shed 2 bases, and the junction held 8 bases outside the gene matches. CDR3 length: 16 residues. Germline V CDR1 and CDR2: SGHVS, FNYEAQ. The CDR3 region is CASLVAGGPAYNEQFF. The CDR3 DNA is TGTGCCAGCCTGGTAGCGGGGGGGCCGGCCTACAATGAGCAGTTCTTC.

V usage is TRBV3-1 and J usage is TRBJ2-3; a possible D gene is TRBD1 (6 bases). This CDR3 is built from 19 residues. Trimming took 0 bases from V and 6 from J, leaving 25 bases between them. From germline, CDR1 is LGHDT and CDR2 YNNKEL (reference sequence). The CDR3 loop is CASSQEKFRGYRVEDTQYF. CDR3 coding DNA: TGTGCCAGCAGCCAAGAGAAGTTTAGGGGCTACAGGGTGGAGGATACGCAGTATTTT.

DNA of the CDR3: TGTGCCAGCAGTTGGGGTAGGGGGGGCACCTACAATGAGCAGTTCTTC. Amino acid sequence: CASSWGRGGTYNEQFF. The chain joins TRBV2 to TRBJ2-1, with D perhaps TRBD2 (7 bases). The CDR3 spans 16 residues. The V end was cut by 5 bases, the J end by 2 bases, with 16 bases between. Germline CDR1 is SNHLY and CDR2 is FYNNEI.

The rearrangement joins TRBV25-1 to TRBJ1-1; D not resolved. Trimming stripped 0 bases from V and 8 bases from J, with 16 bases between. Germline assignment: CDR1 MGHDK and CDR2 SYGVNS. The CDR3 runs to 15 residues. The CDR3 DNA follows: TGTGCCAGCAGTGAATATTTCGCCGGTAGTGTAGAAGCTTTCTTT. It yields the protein CASSEYFAGSVEAFF. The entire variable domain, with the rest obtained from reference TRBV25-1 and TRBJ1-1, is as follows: EADIYQTPRYLVIGTGKKITLECSQTMGHDKMYWYQQDPGMELHLIHYSYGVNSTEKGDLSSESTVSRIRTEHFPLTLESARPSHTSQYLCASSEYFAGSVEAFFGQGTRLTVV.

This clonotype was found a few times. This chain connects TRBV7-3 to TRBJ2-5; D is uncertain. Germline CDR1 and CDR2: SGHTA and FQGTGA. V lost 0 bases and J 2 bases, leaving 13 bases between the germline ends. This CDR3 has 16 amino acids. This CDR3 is CASSLTGGGRQETQYF. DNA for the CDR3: TGTGCCAGCAGCTTAACGGGTGGTGGGCGGCAAGAGACCCAGTACTTC.

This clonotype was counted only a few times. CDR3 nucleotide sequence: TGTGCCAGCTCACAACGGACAGGGGTGAACACTGAAGCTTTCTTT. Translating gives CASSQRTGVNTEAFF. This chain joins TRBV18 and TRBJ1-1; the match to TRBD1 covers 9 bases. With V trimmed by 4 bases and J by 0 bases, 3 bases remained unmatched. The CDR3 has 15 residues. Per germline, CDR1 KGHSH and CDR2 LQKENI.

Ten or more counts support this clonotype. In DNA, the CDR3 is TGTGCCAGCAGTTACGGGACAGAGCAAGAGACCCAGTACTTC. This translates into CASSYGTEQETQYF. The J gene is TRBJ2-5, the V gene TRBV6-5; 7 bases are shared with TRBD1. The CDR3 consists of 14 residues. CDR1 is MNHEY, CDR2 SVGAGI, per germline. Trimming at V came to 2 bases and at J to 2 bases, leaving 2 bases not matched to a gene.